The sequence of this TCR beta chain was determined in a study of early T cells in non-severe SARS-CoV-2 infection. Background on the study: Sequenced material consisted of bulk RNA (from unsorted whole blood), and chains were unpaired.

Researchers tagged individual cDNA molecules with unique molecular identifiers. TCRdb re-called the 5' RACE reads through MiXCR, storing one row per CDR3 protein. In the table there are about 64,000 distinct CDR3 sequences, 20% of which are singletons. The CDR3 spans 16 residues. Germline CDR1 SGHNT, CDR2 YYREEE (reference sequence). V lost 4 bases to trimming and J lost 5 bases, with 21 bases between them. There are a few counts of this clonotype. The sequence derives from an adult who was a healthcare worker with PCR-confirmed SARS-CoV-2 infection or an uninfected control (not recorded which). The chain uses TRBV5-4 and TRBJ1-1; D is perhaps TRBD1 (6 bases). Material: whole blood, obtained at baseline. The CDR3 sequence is CASSLGASAEGTEAFF. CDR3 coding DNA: TGTGCCAGCAGCCTGGGGGCGTCTGCTGAAGGGACTGAAGCTTTCTTT.